These T cell receptor beta chains were read from a single sample in a study of blood T cell repertoires in COVID-19. Some clones are missing from TCRdb's copy, which holds only in-frame ones; the method was immunoSEQ multiplex PCR. This table holds tens of thousands of clones, roughly 80% found once. The sequenced material came from peripheral blood. The receptor source for this set is a human donor with acute or convalescent COVID-19. The donor label of this sample is uncertain. The CDR3 runs from the conserved cysteine through the conserved F or W. The order of the fields is D gene, clone size, V gene, J gene, CDR3 DNA, CDR3 protein. The D gene is left open where the match is weak. Some rows have no size entry. The others give once, few or many, or a class for an expanded clone.

NA	NA	TRBV30	TRBJ1-1	TGTGCCTCGCGACAGGACGTCGACACTGAAGCTTTCTTT	CASRQDVDTEAFF
NA	once	TRBV6-6	TRBJ2-2	TGTGCCAGCTTAGGGGACACCGGGGAGCTGTTTTTT	CASLGDTGELFF
TRBD1	NA	TRBV4-3	TRBJ2-1	TGCGCCAGCAGCCATCAGATCTTAGGGGGCTTTGGATACAATGAGCAGTTCTTC	CASSHQILGGFGYNEQFF
TRBD1	few	TRBV4-2	TRBJ1-5	TGTGCCAGCAGCCAAGGAGGACAGGGGGCGTATCAGCCCCAGCATTTT	CASSQGGQGAYQPQHF
TRBD1	NA	TRBV3-1/TRBV3-2	TRBJ1-2	TGTGCCAGCAGCCAAGATTGTGGGGGACAGGGGGATGCCGAGACGGGCTACACCTTC	CASSQDCGGQGDAETGYTF
NA	NA	TRBV30	TRBJ2-7	TGTGCCTGGAGAACCCCCCTGGGTCAGGGGTCCTACGAGCAGTACTTC	CAWRTPLGQGSYEQYF
NA	once	TRBV5-6	TRBJ1-5	TGTGCCAGCAGCTTGGGGGGCTGGGGCAATCAGCCCCAGCATTTT	CASSLGGWGNQPQHF
NA	NA	TRBV18	TRBJ1-3	TGTGCCAGCTCACCGGGTACAGGGCAATCGGCTGGAAACACCATATATTTT	CASSPGTGQSAGNTIYF
TRBD2	NA	TRBV5-1	TRBJ2-5	TGCGCCAGCAGCCTTCGACCTAGCGGGTCCCAAGAGACCCAGTACTTC	CASSLRPSGSQETQYF
TRBD1	NA	TRBV10-3	TRBJ2-7	TGTGCCATCAGTGGGGACAGTTGGTCCTACGAGCAGTACTTC	CAISGDSWSYEQYF
NA	NA	TRBV5-1	TRBJ1-2	TGCGCCAGCAGCTTTCCGGGAAGGGCAGGCGTCTATGGCTACACCTTC	CASSFPGRAGVYGYTF
NA	once	TRBV28	TRBJ2-7	TGTGCCAGCAGTTTAAAGACGGGGGGCCAGGGACTCTACTACGAGCAGTACTTC	CASSLKTGGQGLYYEQYF
TRBD1	NA	TRBV4-3	TRBJ2-1	TGCGCCAGCAGCTCGGACAGGGGACGCGGGAATGAGCAGTTCTTC	CASSSDRGRGNEQFF
NA	NA	TRBV5-1	TRBJ1-4	TGCGCCAGCACCCTTGGCGGTCCAACTAATGAAAAACTGTTTTTT	CASTLGGPTNEKLFF
TRBD1	few	TRBV28	TRBJ1-2	TGTGCCAGCAGCCGGCCGAGTGGACAGGGAGGCTATGGCTACACCTTC	CASSRPSGQGGYGYTF
TRBD1	NA	TRBV5-1	TRBJ1-2	TGCGCCAGCAGAGGGCAGGGGGCTTTTAACTATGGCTACACCTTC	CASRGQGAFNYGYTF
TRBD2	NA	TRBV28	TRBJ2-7	TGTGCCAGCCTATCGGGGGGGGCGGCATACGAGCAGTACTTC	CASLSGGAAYEQYF
TRBD1	once	TRBV4-1	TRBJ1-5	TGCGCCAGCAGCCAGGTTGACAGGGGCCAGAATCAGCCCCAGCATTTT	CASSQVDRGQNQPQHF
NA	NA	TRBV7-2	TRBJ2-5	TGTGCCAGCAGCTTCGGGGGGCGGGAGACCCAGTACTTC	CASSFGGRETQYF
NA	NA	TRBV4-2	TRBJ2-6	TGTGCCAGCAGCCAAGAGAGGCCGGGCTCTGGGGCCAACGTCCTGACTTTC	CASSQERPGSGANVLTF
NA	NA	TRBV12-3/TRBV12-4	TRBJ1-1	TGTGCCAGCGGCTGGCCGGCGGGCACTGAAGCTTTCTTT	CASGWPAGTEAFF
NA	NA	TRBV18	TRBJ1-1	TGTGCCAGCTCACCACCTTGGCCTCAGAACACTGAAGCTTTCTTT	CASSPPWPQNTEAFF
TRBD1	NA	TRBV28	TRBJ1-1	TGTGCCAGCAGATGGGACAGGGGGAGTAGAACTGAAGCTTTCTTT	CASRWDRGSRTEAFF
NA	NA	TRBV9	TRBJ1-2	TGTGCCAGCAGCGTAGGCAGGGCCTCCAACTATGGCTACACCTTC	CASSVGRASNYGYTF
NA	NA	TRBV7-3	TRBJ2-1	TGTGCCAGCAGCTTGACTCCCCTCAATGAGCAGTTCTTC	CASSLTPLNEQFF
TRBD1	once	TRBV11-2	TRBJ1-4	TGTGCCAGCAGCTTCAACAGGGGGGGTGCTAATGAAAAACTGTTTTTT	CASSFNRGGANEKLFF
TRBD2	NA	TRBV24-1	TRBJ2-3	TGTGCCACCAGTGACCGCAAGCGGGAGGGCCCGTTCACAGATACGCAGTATTTT	CATSDRKREGPFTDTQYF
TRBD1	NA	TRBV5-4	TRBJ2-7	TGTGCCAGCAGCCCGGGACAGGGCGACGAGCAGTACTTC	CASSPGQGDEQYF
TRBD1	once	TRBV19	TRBJ1-2	TGTGCCAGTAGACAGGGGAACTATGGCTACACCTTC	CASRQGNYGYTF
NA	NA	TRBV3-1/TRBV3-2	TRBJ1-1	TGTGCCAGCAGCCCGATAAGCGGGAACACTGAAGCTTTCTTT	CASSPISGNTEAFF
NA	NA	TRBV7-3	TRBJ2-2	TGTGCCAGCAGCCGCTCGACAGGGAACACCGGGGAGCTGTTTTTT	CASSRSTGNTGELFF
TRBD1	few	TRBV5-1	TRBJ2-7	TGCGCCAGCAGCTCGACGACAGGGGGTGGCTCCTACGAGCAGTACTTC	CASSSTTGGGSYEQYF